The rows below give T cell receptor beta chains drawn from one sample of a study of blood T cells in healthy people across ages. TCRdb re-called the 5' RACE reads with MiXCR, one entry per CDR3 protein. This table holds around 1,000,000 distinct CDR3 sequences, roughly a quarter found once. The sample also formed part of further work on T cells of mothers and their children.

Sequenced input: blood. The origin of the receptors is a girl aged 2-10 years in good health. The CDR3 runs from the conserved cysteine through the conserved F or W. Fields, in order: V gene, J gene, D gene, CDR3 protein. A D gene is named only where the DNA matches it firmly.

TRBV7-9	TRBJ2-2	NA	CASSSRRANTGELFF
TRBV10-3	TRBJ1-2	TRBD1	CAISLGRTGVDYGYTF
TRBV10-3	TRBJ2-1	NA	CAIRAPGNEQFF
TRBV5-1	TRBJ2-6	NA	CASNPGSGANVLTF
TRBV28	TRBJ2-1	NA	CASSLLGPGRNEQFF
TRBV9	TRBJ2-1	TRBD2	CASNRAGSSYNEQFF
TRBV7-2	TRBJ1-2	NA	CASSLVTDNGYTF
TRBV12-3/TRBV12-4	NA	NA	CASTQLGPQFF
TRBV20-1	TRBJ1-3	NA	CSAWDQGDTIYF
TRBV4-2	TRBJ2-7	TRBD1	CASSQGAGGHEQYF
TRBV7-2	TRBJ1-1	NA	CASALVGGNTEAFF
TRBV28	TRBJ1-1	NA	CASSPRPSGPAGNTEAFF
TRBV20-1	NA	TRBD1	CSASRQGELYEQYF
TRBV7-2	TRBJ1-5	NA	CASSLGQGPQPQHF
TRBV12-3/TRBV12-4	TRBJ1-2	NA	CASSPTAEVYGYTF
TRBV18	TRBJ1-5	NA	CASSPGHHSNQPQHF
TRBV7-3	NA	NA	CASSLTPSSREQYF
TRBV27	TRBJ2-1	TRBD2	CASSLTAGGTLAYNEQFF
TRBV9	TRBJ2-7	NA	CASSVAFGYEQYF
TRBV7-9	TRBJ2-7	NA	CASRLTRGEQYF
TRBV14	TRBJ1-1	NA	CASSPFHGPANTEAFF
TRBV6-6	TRBJ2-5	NA	CASSYTQGVMETQYF
TRBV29-1	TRBJ1-1	NA	CSVGPGLVNEAFF
TRBV24-1	TRBJ2-1	NA	CATRDGYNEQFF
TRBV2	TRBJ1-5	TRBD1	CASRERSGTGDQPQHF
TRBV14	TRBJ2-7	NA	CASSQDPVDFLGGEQYF
TRBV10-3	TRBJ2-5	NA	CAISESYLAGETQYF
TRBV28	TRBJ1-3	NA	CASSLLGADTIYF
TRBV7-3	NA	TRBD2	CASSLSGLATEQFF
TRBV20-1	TRBJ2-5	TRBD2	CSASGTNQETQYF
TRBV15	TRBJ2-7	TRBD1	CATSRVKPGQAGDEQYF
TRBV10-1	TRBJ2-5	NA	CASSDSRVSETQYF
TRBV14	TRBJ1-1	NA	CASSQSVRIWDTEAFF
TRBV5-1	TRBJ1-2	TRBD1	CASNWAGGYAYTF
TRBV9	TRBJ1-1	NA	CASSVEAGMVTEAFF
TRBV29-1	TRBJ2-2	NA	CSAEGSTGELFF
TRBV10-3	TRBJ2-5	NA	CAIWVGETQYF
TRBV4-3	TRBJ1-1	NA	CASSQFLDWPGLEAFF
TRBV12-3/TRBV12-4	NA	NA	CASARTAYQETQYF
TRBV7-2	TRBJ2-5	NA	CASSFRGRLGQETQYF
TRBV5-6	TRBJ2-7	TRBD1	CASSFGLGQGNEQYF
TRBV19	TRBJ1-3	NA	CASSIGEQPGNTIYF
TRBV29-1	TRBJ2-5	NA	CSVEGDEATQYF
TRBV10-3	TRBJ2-7	TRBD1	CAISDYGTGFGEQYF
TRBV10-2	TRBJ1-4	NA	CASSDLGEKLFF
TRBV5-5	TRBJ2-1	TRBD2	CASSLERGAPYNEQFF
TRBV15	TRBJ2-5	NA	CATSSRQREETQYF
TRBV11-2	TRBJ1-1	TRBD1	CASSRGGANTEAFF
TRBV20-1	TRBJ1-2	NA	CSAVGGSYGYTF
TRBV28	TRBJ2-1	NA	CASSFYRQNNEQFF